Below are 4 T cell receptor beta chains sequenced from a single sample in a study of blood T cell repertoires in COVID-19. Sequencing was performed with immunoSEQ multiplex PCR; in TCRdb, only in-frame clones are kept and a portion is missing. The repertoire has around 32,000 clones, approximately 93% of them found once; the top ten carry over 0.7%. Sequencing input: peripheral blood. Receptor source: a male donor with active COVID-19.

The chain has TRBV5-1 and TRBJ1-1; D is uncertain. From germline, CDR1 is SGHRS and CDR2 YFSETQ. V was clipped by 2 bases and J by 1 base, with 9 bases between them. CDR3 length: 14 amino acids. The CDR3 loop is CASSLIVPNTEAFF. In DNA form, the CDR3 reads TGCGCCAGCAGCTTAATCGTCCCGAACACTGAAGCTTTCTTT.

The V call is TRBV29-1, the J call TRBJ2-4; D ambiguous. The CDR3 extends over 14 amino acids. V shed 4 bases and J shed 0 bases, with 10 bases lying between them. From germline, CDR1 is SQVTM and CDR2 ANQGSEA. CDR3 nucleotide sequence: TGCAGCGTTGCAGATGTGAGAGCCAAAAACATTCAGTACTTC. Protein: CSVADVRAKNIQYF.

This clone has just one count. The chain uses TRBV4-2 and TRBJ1-4; no clear D. The CDR3 has 16 amino acids. The ends were cut back, 4 bases at V and 0 bases at J, with 12 bases in the middle. CDR1 and CDR2 (germline): LGHNA, YNFKEQ. CDR3 coding DNA: TGTGCCAGCAGCCCCCGGGAATCTGCAACTAATGAAAAACTGTTTTTT. The encoded protein is CASSPRESATNEKLFF.

J is TRBJ1-2 and V is TRBV5-1; TRBD1 aligns across 10 bases. The ends lost 7 bases at V and 2 bases at J; junction bases unmatched: 8. Germline V gene sequence: CDR1 SGHRS, CDR2 YFSETQ. This CDR3 has 15 amino acids. Here the CDR3 reads CASARPGQGNYGYTF. DNA for the CDR3: TGCGCCAGCGCCCGACCGGGACAGGGGAACTATGGCTACACCTTC. Complete variable domain (other parts from reference TRBV5-1 and TRBJ1-2): KAGVTQTPRYLIKTRGQQVTLSCSPISGHRSVSWYQQTPGQGLQFLFEYFSETQRNKGNFPGRFSGRQFSNSRSEMNVSTLELGDSALYLCASARPGQGNYGYTFGSGTRLTVV.